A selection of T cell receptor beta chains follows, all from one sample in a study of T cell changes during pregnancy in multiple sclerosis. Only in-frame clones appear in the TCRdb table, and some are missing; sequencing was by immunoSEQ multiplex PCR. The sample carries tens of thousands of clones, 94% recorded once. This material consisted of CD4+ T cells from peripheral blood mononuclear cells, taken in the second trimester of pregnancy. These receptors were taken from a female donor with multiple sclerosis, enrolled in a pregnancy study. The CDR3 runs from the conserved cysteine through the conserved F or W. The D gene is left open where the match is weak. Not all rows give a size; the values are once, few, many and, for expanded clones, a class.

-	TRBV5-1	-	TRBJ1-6	CASSLAGRDESLHF	TGCGCCAGCAGCTTGGCCGGGAGGGATGAGTCCCTCCACTTT
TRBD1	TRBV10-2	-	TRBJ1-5	CASSDRQGAVGNQPQHF	TGCGCCAGCAGTGATCGACAGGGGGCAGTAGGCAATCAGCCCCAGCATTTT
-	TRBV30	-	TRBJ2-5	CAWRAQGIETQYF	TGTGCCTGGAGGGCACAGGGAATAGAGACCCAGTACTTC
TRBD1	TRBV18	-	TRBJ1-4	CASSPGQGEVKLFF	TGTGCCAGCTCACCGGGACAGGGGGAGGTAAAACTGTTTTTT
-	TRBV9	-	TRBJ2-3	CASSVVPSTDTQYF	TGTGCCAGCAGCGTAGTTCCTTCTACAGATACGCAGTATTTT
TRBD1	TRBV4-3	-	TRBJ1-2	CASSHTHYRDRDYGYTF	TGCGCCAGCAGCCACACACACTACCGGGACAGGGACTATGGCTACACCTTC
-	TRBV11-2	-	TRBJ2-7	CASSITGLGMSEQYF	TGTGCCAGCAGCATAACAGGGCTGGGGATGTCCGAGCAGTACTTC
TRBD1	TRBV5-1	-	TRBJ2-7	CASSSDRGRTYEQYF	TGCGCCAGCAGCTCGGACAGGGGGAGGACCTACGAGCAGTACTTC
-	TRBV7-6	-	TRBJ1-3	CASSLADTIYF	TGTGCCAGCAGCTTGGCGGACACCATATATTTT
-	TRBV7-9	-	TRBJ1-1	CASSLAWQGEAFF	TGTGCCAGCAGCTTAGCGTGGCAGGGTGAAGCTTTCTTT
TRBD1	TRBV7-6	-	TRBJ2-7	CASSLDRAQEQYF	TGTGCCAGCAGCTTGGACAGGGCCCAGGAGCAGTACTTC
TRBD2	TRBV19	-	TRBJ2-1	CASSIEGLFYNEQFF	TGTGCCAGTAGTATAGAGGGACTATTTTACAATGAGCAGTTCTTC
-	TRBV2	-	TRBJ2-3	CASSDRLVSTDTQYF	TGTGCCAGCAGTGACAGACTAGTCAGCACAGATACGCAGTATTTT
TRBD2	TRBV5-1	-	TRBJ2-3	CASSRWEGSTDTQYF	TGCGCCAGCAGTAGGTGGGAGGGAAGCACAGATACGCAGTATTTT
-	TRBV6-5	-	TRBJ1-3	CASSYSAGAGNTIYF	TGTGCCAGCAGTTACTCCGCAGGGGCTGGAAACACCATATATTTT
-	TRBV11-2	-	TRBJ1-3	CASTLAGYGNTIYF	TGTGCCAGCACCCTCGCGGGGTATGGAAACACCATATATTTT
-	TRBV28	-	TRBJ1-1	CASSSNPWGGDTEAFF	TGTGCCAGCAGTTCCAATCCCTGGGGCGGAGACACTGAAGCTTTCTTT
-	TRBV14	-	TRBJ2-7	CASSPYRVPYEQYF	TGTGCCAGCAGCCCCTACAGGGTACCCTACGAGCAGTACTTC
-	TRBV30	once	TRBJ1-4	CAWSAAPEAGNEKLFF	TGTGCCTGGAGCGCCGCCCCAGAGGCGGGTAATGAAAAACTGTTTTTT
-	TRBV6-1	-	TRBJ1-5	CASSETGSGTPQHF	TGTGCCAGCAGTGAAACGGGGTCCGGTACGCCCCAGCATTTT
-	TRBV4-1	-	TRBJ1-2	CASSQVTVSNYGYTF	TGCGCCAGCAGCCAAGTTACAGTCTCTAACTATGGCTACACCTTC
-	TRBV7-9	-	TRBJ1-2	CATDRIGEADWGYTF	TGTGCCACCGACAGGATAGGAGAGGCCGACTGGGGCTACACCTTC
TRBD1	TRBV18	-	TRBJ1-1	CASSSPWTGGRLEAFF	TGTGCCAGCTCATCACCTTGGACAGGGGGCCGCCTTGAAGCTTTCTTT
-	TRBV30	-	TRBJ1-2	CACTPGGLGYGYTF	TGTGCCTGCACTCCGGGGGGGTTGGGCTATGGCTACACCTTC
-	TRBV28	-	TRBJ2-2	CASIRGGANTGELFF	TGTGCCAGCATTAGGGGGGGCGCGAACACCGGGGAGCTGTTTTTT
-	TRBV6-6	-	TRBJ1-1	CASSIQGRGEAFF	TGTGCCAGCAGCATACAGGGTCGAGGTGAAGCTTTCTTT
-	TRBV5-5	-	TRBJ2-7	CASSLGGRGSYEQYF	TGTGCCAGCAGCTTGGGGGGCAGGGGAAGTTACGAGCAGTACTTC
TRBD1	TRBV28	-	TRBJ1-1	CASSQTGGNTEAFF	TGTGCCAGCAGCCAGACAGGGGGGAACACTGAAGCTTTCTTT
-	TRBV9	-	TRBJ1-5	CASSAQMSNQPQHF	TGTGCCAGCAGCGCACAGATGAGCAATCAGCCCCAGCATTTT
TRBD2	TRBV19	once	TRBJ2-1	CASSIGLAYSYNEQFF	TGTGCCAGTAGTATAGGACTAGCCTACTCCTACAATGAGCAGTTCTTC
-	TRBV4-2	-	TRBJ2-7	CASSLSRGPDYEQYF	TGTGCCAGCAGCCTTTCCAGGGGACCGGACTACGAGCAGTACTTC
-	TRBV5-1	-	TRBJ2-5	CASSFGETQYF	TGCGCCAGCAGCTTCGGAGAGACCCAGTACTTC
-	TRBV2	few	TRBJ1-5	CASSVGQTVNQPQHF	TGTGCCAGCAGCGTCGGACAGACTGTTAATCAGCCCCAGCATTTT
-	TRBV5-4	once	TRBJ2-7	CASSLASYEQYF	TGTGCCAGCAGCTTGGCCAGCTACGAGCAGTACTTC
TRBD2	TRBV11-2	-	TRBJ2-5	CASSLAGGQQETQYF	TGTGCCAGCAGCTTAGCGGGAGGCCAACAAGAGACCCAGTACTTC
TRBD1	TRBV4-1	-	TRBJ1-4	CASTLQGATNEKLFF	TGCGCCAGCACCTTACAGGGGGCGACTAATGAAAAACTGTTTTTT
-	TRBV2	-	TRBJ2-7	CASSLQDALSYEQYF	TGTGCCAGCAGTTTACAGGACGCTCTCTCCTACGAGCAGTACTTC
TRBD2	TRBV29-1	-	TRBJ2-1	CSLNGAGVDNEQFF	TGCAGCCTGAATGGGGCGGGAGTCGACAATGAGCAGTTCTTC
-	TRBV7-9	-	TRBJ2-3	CASSFPTTSTDTQYF	TGTGCCAGCAGCTTCCCGACAACTAGCACAGATACGCAGTATTTT
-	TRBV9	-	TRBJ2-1	CASSPPTDEQFF	TGTGCCAGCAGCCCGCCCACGGATGAGCAGTTCTTC
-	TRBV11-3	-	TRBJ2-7	CASSSTTGYEQYF	TGTGCCAGCAGCTCTACGACAGGCTACGAGCAGTACTTC
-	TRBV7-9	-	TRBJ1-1	CASSFIPPRTDNTEAFF	TGTGCCAGCAGCTTTATTCCCCCTCGGACAGATAACACTGAAGCTTTCTTT
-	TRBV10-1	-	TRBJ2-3	CAQGRLSPTDTQYF	TGCGCCCAAGGAAGACTGTCCCCCACAGATACGCAGTATTTT
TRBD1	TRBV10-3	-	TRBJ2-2	CAIRGQGATGELFF	TGTGCCATCAGGGGACAGGGGGCGACCGGGGAGCTGTTTTTT
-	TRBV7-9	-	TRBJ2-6	CASSAQTGTGANVLTF	TGTGCCAGCAGCGCCCAAACAGGGACTGGGGCCAACGTCCTGACTTTC
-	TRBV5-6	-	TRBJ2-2	CASSSTDYTGELFF	TGTGCCAGCAGCTCGACAGACTACACCGGGGAGCTGTTTTTT
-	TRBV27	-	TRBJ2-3	CASSSFTDTQYF	TGTGCCAGCAGTTCTTTCACAGATACGCAGTATTTT
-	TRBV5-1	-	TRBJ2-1	CASSLAGGQGSYNEQFF	TGCGCCAGCAGCCTCGCCGGGGGGCAGGGCTCCTACAATGAGCAGTTCTTC
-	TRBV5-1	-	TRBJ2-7	CASSPLSSYEQYF	TGCGCCAGCAGCCCTCTTAGCTCCTACGAGCAGTACTTC
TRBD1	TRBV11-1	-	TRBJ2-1	CASSLTGLNEQFF	TGTGCCAGCAGCTTGACAGGGCTTAATGAGCAGTTCTTC
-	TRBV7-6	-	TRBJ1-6	CASSWEGLNSPLHF	TGTGCCAGCAGCTGGGAGGGCCTTAATTCACCCCTCCACTTT
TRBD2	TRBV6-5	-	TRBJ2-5	CASRQGLAVETQYF	TGTGCCAGCAGGCAAGGACTAGCGGTGGAGACCCAGTACTTC
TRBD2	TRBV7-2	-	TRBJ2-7	CASSSRLAASSYEQYF	TGTGCCAGCAGCTCCAGACTAGCCGCAAGCTCCTACGAGCAGTACTTC
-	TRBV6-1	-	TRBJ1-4	CASSDEREVFNEKLFF	TGTGCCAGCAGTGACGAAAGAGAGGTGTTTAACGAAAAACTGTTTTTT
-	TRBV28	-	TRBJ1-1	CASSLTRRNTEAFF	TGTGCCAGCAGTTTAACTAGAAGGAACACTGAAGCTTTCTTT